This T cell receptor beta chain was sequenced during a study of OX40 agonist ivuxolimab in advanced cancers. At the level of the study: Males comprised over 80% of the group, whose mean age was about 61 years (range 23 to 79).

Clones were sequenced by immunoSEQ multiplex PCR, and TCRdb holds only the in-frame ones, with some missing. The sample includes almost 70,000 clones, approximately 91% of them seen just once. After removal of 1 base from V and 2 bases from J, the junction contained 1 base not matched to a gene. Germline values: CDR1 SGHAT, CDR2 FQNNGV. The CDR3 runs 15 residues. This sequence joins TRBV11-2 and TRBJ2-1; 8 nucleotides line up with TRBD1. This TCR was sampled from an adult with an advanced solid tumor such as melanoma, head and neck, liver or kidney cancer. The material was CD4+ or CD8+ T cells sorted from blood, obtained in a trial of the OX40 agonist ivuxolimab. As DNA, the CDR3 is TGTGCCAGCAGCTTAGTGGACAGGGCCTACAATGAGCAGTTCTTC. It yields the protein CASSLVDRAYNEQFF.